A single sample is the source of the 26 T cell receptor beta chains below, sequenced in a study of human CD8 memory T cell subsets. The authors made TCR beta libraries using UMI-labeled 5' RACE. TCRdb re-called the 5' RACE reads, yielding one record per CDR3 amino acid sequence without DNA. The ten most abundant clones cover about 19% of a sample with some 5,400 distinct CDR3 sequences. The source material was CD8+ T cells from PBMCs. These TCRs come from a human donor in good health.

V gene TRBV20-1 combines with J gene TRBJ1-1. The CDR3 length is 13 residues. The germline V gene has CDR1 DFQATT and CDR2 SNEGSKA (reference sequence). The CDR3 is CSAREGRYTEAFF.

The chain carries TRBV28 and TRBJ1-4; TCRdb indicates TRBD1, and absent DNA this call remains unverified. This CDR3 spans 15 amino acids. Per the germline V gene, CDR1 is MDHEN and CDR2 is SYDVKM. The CDR3 reads CASSLFRGLYEKLFF.

The genes are TRBV27 and TRBJ2-7; TCRdb's D call, TRBD1, is unchecked because there is no DNA. Per germline, CDR1 MNHEY and CDR2 SMNVEV (reference sequence). The CDR3 runs 13 residues. This CDR3 reads CASSLTGGNEQYF.

This chain uses TRBV20-1 with TRBJ2-7; TCRdb proposes TRBD2, but this gene call is untestable without DNA. The CDR3 totals 16 residues. CDR1 is DFQATT and CDR2 is SNEGSKA in the germline V gene (reference sequence). The CDR3 spells CSPTGEKGPSSYEQYF.

J is TRBJ1-1 and V is TRBV7-9; as DNA is missing, the TRBD1 call by TCRdb cannot be tested. CDR3 size: 14 residues. CDR1 is SEHNR, CDR2 FQNEAQ, per germline (reference sequence). The CDR3 here is CASSLRGGGTEAFF.

The CDR3: CASSLGQLYEQYF. The chain has TRBV7-2 and TRBJ2-7; the TCRdb call, TRBD1, lacks DNA for checking. This CDR3 region has 13 residues. The germline gives CDR1 SGHTA, CDR2 FQGNSA.

Judged by frequency, this clonotype is medium-sized. The gene calls are TRBV5-4 and TRBJ1-2; the D gene TCRdb calls, TRBD1, cannot be checked with no DNA. Germline V gene data show CDR1 as SGHNT and CDR2 as YYREEE (reference sequence). The CDR3 sequence is 14 residues long. CDR3: CASSLDRADYGYTF.

The chain carries TRBV20-1 and TRBJ1-3. Germline CDR1 and CDR2: DFQATT and SNEGSKA (reference sequence). This CDR3 has 13 amino acids. This CDR3 reads CSASDRDGNTIYF.

The CDR3 here is CASSPRTVSYEQYF. V is TRBV21-1 and J is TRBJ2-7; TCRdb's D gene call, TRBD1, goes unchecked for lack of DNA. TRBV21-1 is reported as a pseudogene. There are 14 residues in the CDR3.

This chain links TRBV7-2 with TRBJ2-1; TCRdb's assignment of TRBD2 cannot be checked, as there is no DNA. CDR3 length equals 15 residues. The germline CDR1 and CDR2 sequences are SGHTA and FQGNSA. Here the CDR3 reads CASSPRATSGHEQFF. Together with reference TRBV7-2 and TRBJ2-1, the CDR3 gives the full variable domain: GAGVSQSPSNKVTEKGKDVELRCDPISGHTALYWYRQSLGQGLEFLIYFQGNSAPDKSGLPSDRFSAERTGGSVSTLTIQRTQQEDSAVYLCASSPRATSGHEQFFGPGTRLTVL.

CDR3 region: CASSSLGGREQYF. The chain has TRBV7-9 and TRBJ2-7; the D gene TCRdb calls, TRBD1, cannot be checked with no DNA. CDR1 is SEHNR and CDR2 is FQNEAQ in the germline V gene (reference sequence). The CDR3 is 13 amino acids.

V usage is TRBV18 and J usage is TRBJ2-3; TCRdb's D call, TRBD2, is unchecked because there is no DNA. This CDR3 has 15 amino acids. Per the germline V gene, CDR1 is KGHSH and CDR2 is LQKENI. The CDR3 protein is CASSPEDSGTDTQYF.

The V and J genes are TRBV29-1 and TRBJ2-1. Germline assignment: CDR1 SQVTM and CDR2 ANQGSEA. This CDR3 is 11 amino acids long. This CDR3 reads CSGREYNEQFF.

V and J are TRBV5-8 and TRBJ1-5. CDR1 and CDR2 (germline): SGHTS, YDEGEE. This CDR3 has 15 residues. The CDR3 reads CASSFQGYSNQPQHF.

The chain joins TRBV25-1 to TRBJ2-1; TCRdb calls TRBD2, which cannot be checked without DNA. CDR3 length equals 13 residues. CDR1 and CDR2 from the germline V gene are MGHDK and SYGVNS. CDR3 amino acids: CASSRLAGDEQFF. Using reference TRBV25-1 and TRBJ2-1 for the parts outside the CDR3, the full variable domain is EADIYQTPRYLVIGTGKKITLECSQTMGHDKMYWYQQDPGMELHLIHYSYGVNSTEKGDLSSESTVSRIRTEHFPLTLESARPSHTSQYLCASSRLAGDEQFFGPGTRLTVL.

The V call is TRBV27, the J call TRBJ2-1; TCRdb's D call, TRBD2, is unchecked because there is no DNA. The CDR3 length is 15 residues. The germline CDR1 and CDR2 sequences are MNHEY and SMNVEV (reference sequence). The CDR3 loop reads CASSSGGPVGDEQFF.

The chain couples TRBV2 to TRBJ1-2; the D call of TRBD1 rests on TCRdb alone, since no DNA is present to check it. This CDR3 comprises 16 residues. Germline assignment: CDR1 SNHLY and CDR2 FYNNEI. CDR3 residues: CASSLQGSGANYGYTF.

This chain links TRBV5-1 with TRBJ2-1; TCRdb gives TRBD1 as the D gene, but with no DNA this cannot be confirmed. The length of the CDR3 is 13 residues. Germline CDR1 and CDR2: SGHRS and YFSETQ. CDR3 protein: CASSSGQYNEQFF. Full variable domain (remainder filled in from reference TRBV5-1 and TRBJ2-1): KAGVTQTPRYLIKTRGQQVTLSCSPISGHRSVSWYQQTPGQGLQFLFEYFSETQRNKGNFPGRFSGRQFSNSRSEMNVSTLELGDSALYLCASSSGQYNEQFFGPGTRLTVL.

The rearrangement links TRBV4-3 to TRBJ1-1; TCRdb picks TRBD1, but there is no DNA to check that call. The germline CDR1 and CDR2 sequences are LGHNA and YSLEER. The CDR3 runs 15 residues. The CDR3 protein is CASSQGPRGATEAFF.

This sequence joins TRBV29-1 and TRBJ1-1. From germline, CDR1 is SQVTM and CDR2 ANQGSEA. The CDR3 sequence is 13 residues long. The CDR3 reads CSARQGSNTEAFF.

This clonotype is classed as medium-sized (0.01 to 0.1%) by frequency. The chain employs TRBV2 and TRBJ1-2; TCRdb selects TRBD1, and the lack of DNA leaves this call unchecked. Germline V gene sequence: CDR1 SNHLY, CDR2 FYNNEI. The CDR3 loop spans 15 amino acids. The CDR3 sequence: CASSEMPRPLYGYTF.

This chain links TRBV5-5 with TRBJ1-1; TCRdb names TRBD1, which stays unverified in the absence of DNA. Germline V gene lookup returns CDR1 SGHKS and CDR2 YYEKEE (reference sequence). The CDR3 length is 12 residues. The CDR3 loop reads CASSPGVTEAFF.

The chain employs TRBV28 and TRBJ1-2; the D call from TCRdb, TRBD1, cannot be confirmed without DNA. The CDR3 has 14 residues. CDR1 MDHEN and CDR2 SYDVKM come from the germline V gene. The CDR3 here is CASSLLTGPYGYTF.

This rearrangement joins TRBV4-1 to TRBJ2-7. CDR1 and CDR2 from the germline V gene are MGHRA and YSYEKL. The length of the CDR3 is 12 residues. The CDR3 region is CASSQDAQEQYF.

The gene calls are TRBV5-1 and TRBJ2-1; TCRdb designates TRBD1, a call that cannot be tested without DNA. This CDR3 has 15 amino acids. The V gene's germline CDR1 is SGHRS and CDR2 YFSETQ. CDR3: CASSLLGQGGDEQFF.

The chain joins TRBV3-1 to TRBJ1-4. Germline V gives CDR1 LGHDT, CDR2 YNNKEL (reference sequence). The CDR3 totals 17 residues. The CDR3 region is CASSQVKFGAANEKLFF.